The next 2 T cell receptor beta chains were all read from a single sample in a study of CD8 T cells in Susac syndrome. It was with random hexamers that roughly 0.5 to 1 ug RNA was reverse transcribed. Via MiXCR, TCRdb re-called the immunoSEQ multiplex PCR reads, giving one row per CDR3 protein. The repertoire holds 250,000 to 300,000 distinct CDR3 sequences, 75% to 85% seen once, with 0.21% in the top ten. The source material was CD8+ T cells from PBMCs. Source of these receptors: a human donor with multiple sclerosis.

The chain couples TRBV28 to TRBJ1-1; D gene unclear. The germline V gene has CDR1 MDHEN and CDR2 SYDVKM. This CDR3 spans 14 amino acids. The V and J ends lost 1 base and 0 bases respectively, with 6 bases between them. The chain's CDR3 is CASSLFGMNTEAFF. In DNA form, the CDR3 reads TGTGCCAGCAGTTTATTTGGTATGAACACTGAAGCTTTCTTT.

This clonotype showed up just a few times. The chain carries TRBV2 and TRBJ2-7, with D perhaps matching TRBD1 (6 bases). The CDR3 runs to 14 residues. Germline V gives CDR1 SNHLY, CDR2 FYNNEI. Trimming removed 11 bases at V and 4 bases at J, with 21 bases between. The CDR3, as DNA: TGTGCCTTCAAAACGCCCTGGACAGAGTACGAGCAGTACTTC. It is translated as CAFKTPWTEYEQYF.